This TCR beta chain was recovered during a study of blood T cell repertoires in COVID-19. Overall study context: Sample material is recorded as cDNA or gDNA derived from T cells, B-cell-depleted T cells, or PBMCs.

V dropped 3 bases and J dropped 4 bases, with 8 bases sitting between them. The CDR3 consists of 13 residues. Germline CDR1 SGHTA, CDR2 FQGTGA. Per the study methods: Amplification with reference gene primers provided the estimates of nucleated cell counts. Clones were read by immunoSEQ multiplex PCR, and TCRdb kept only the in-frame ones, dropping some. V and J calls and clone size come straight from that table; D and trimming were deduced from the DNA. The table records roughly 70,000 clones, about nine tenths of them present only once. This receptor was taken from a man in his forties or fifties with active COVID-19. The material sequenced was peripheral blood. The chain carries TRBV7-3 and TRBJ2-3; D uncertain. CDR3 sequence reads: CASSLAAADTQYF. In DNA form, the CDR3 reads TGTGCCAGCAGCTTGGCGGCCGCAGATACGCAGTATTTT.